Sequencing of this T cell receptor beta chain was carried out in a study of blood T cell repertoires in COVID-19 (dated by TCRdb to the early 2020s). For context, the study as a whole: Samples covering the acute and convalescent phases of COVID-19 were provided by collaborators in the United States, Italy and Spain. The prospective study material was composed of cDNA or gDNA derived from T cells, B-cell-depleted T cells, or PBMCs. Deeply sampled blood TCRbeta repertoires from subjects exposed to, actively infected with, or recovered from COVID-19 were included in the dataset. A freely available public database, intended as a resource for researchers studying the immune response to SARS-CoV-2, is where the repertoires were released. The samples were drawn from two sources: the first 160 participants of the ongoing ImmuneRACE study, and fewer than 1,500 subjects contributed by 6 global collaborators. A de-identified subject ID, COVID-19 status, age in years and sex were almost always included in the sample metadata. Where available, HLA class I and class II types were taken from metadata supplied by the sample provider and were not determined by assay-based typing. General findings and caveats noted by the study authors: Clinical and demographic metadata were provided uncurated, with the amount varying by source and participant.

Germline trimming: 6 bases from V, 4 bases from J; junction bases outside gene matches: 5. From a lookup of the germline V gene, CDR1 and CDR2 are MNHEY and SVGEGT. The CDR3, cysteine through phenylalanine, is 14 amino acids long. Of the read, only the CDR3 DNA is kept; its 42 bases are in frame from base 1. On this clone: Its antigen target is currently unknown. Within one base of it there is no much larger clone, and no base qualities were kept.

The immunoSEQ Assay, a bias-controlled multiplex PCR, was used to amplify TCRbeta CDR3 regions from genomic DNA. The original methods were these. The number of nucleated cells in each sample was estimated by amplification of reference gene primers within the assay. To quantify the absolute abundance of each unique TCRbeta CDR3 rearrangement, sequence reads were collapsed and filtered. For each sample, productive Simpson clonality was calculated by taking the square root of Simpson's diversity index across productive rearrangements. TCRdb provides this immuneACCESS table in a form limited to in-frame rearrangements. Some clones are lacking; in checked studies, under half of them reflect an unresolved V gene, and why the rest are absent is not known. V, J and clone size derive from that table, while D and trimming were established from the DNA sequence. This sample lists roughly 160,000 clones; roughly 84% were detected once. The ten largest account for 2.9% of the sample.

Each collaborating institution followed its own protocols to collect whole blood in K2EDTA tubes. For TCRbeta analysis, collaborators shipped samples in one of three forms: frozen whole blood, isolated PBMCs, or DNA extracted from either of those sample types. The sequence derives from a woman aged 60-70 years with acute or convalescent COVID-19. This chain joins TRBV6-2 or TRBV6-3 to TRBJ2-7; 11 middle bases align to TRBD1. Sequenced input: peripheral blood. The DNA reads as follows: TGTGCCAGCAGCCGGACAGGGGGCAGATACGAGCAGTACTTC. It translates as CASSRTGGRYEQYF.